Each of the 19 T cell receptor beta chains below was sequenced from the same sample in a study of blood T cell repertoires in COVID-19 (TCRdb year 2020). The library was built by means of the immunoSEQ multiplex PCR assay. Sourced from immuneACCESS, this table was stored by TCRdb with only in-frame sequences that have V and J called. A share of the clones is absent; for the studies checked, an unresolved V gene accounts for under half, and the remainder has no known explanation. The sample contains roughly 200,000 clones, approximately 75% of them found a single time. The ten largest clones take up approximately 9.2% of the sample. What was sequenced was PBMCs or T cells enriched from blood (not recorded which). The receptors were gathered from a man aged 35-49 years who had recovered from COVID-19.

The chain has TRBV19 and TRBJ1-6; 8 bases line up with TRBD1. After removal of 4 bases from V and 2 bases from J, the junction contained 7 bases not matched to a gene. Per germline, CDR1 LNHDA and CDR2 SQIVND (reference sequence). The CDR3 is 17 residues long. The CDR3 spells CASSNPGQGAYNSPLHF. In nucleotides, the CDR3 is TGTGCCAGTAGTAACCCCGGACAGGGCGCCTATAATTCACCCCTCCACTTT.

The chain recombines TRBV27 with TRBJ2-1, with 12 nucleotides matching TRBD2. V was clipped by 4 bases and J by 2 bases; unmatched bases: 0. The CDR3 contains 15 residues. Germline V CDR1 and CDR2: MNHEY, SMNVEV (reference sequence). CDR3 sequence: CASSSSGGAYNEQFF. The CDR3 nucleotides read TGTGCCAGCAGTTCTAGCGGGGGGGCCTACAATGAGCAGTTCTTC.

A note on this clone: Sequence at one end of the junction differs from germline and may be a read error. The rearrangement links TRBV19 to TRBJ2-7, with a tentative D call TRBD1 (6 bases). The CDR3 extends over 15 amino acids. Per the germline V gene, CDR1 is LNHDA and CDR2 is SQIVND (reference sequence). CDR3 sequence reads: CASSLDRTNSYEQYF. The CDR3 nucleotides read TGTGCCAGTAGTCTAGACAGGACAAACTCCTACGAGCAGTACTTC.

V and J are TRBV28 and TRBJ2-7; 8 bases line up with TRBD1. Unmatched junction bases numbered 5, after V lost 11 bases and J lost 2 bases. The germline V gene has CDR1 MDHEN and CDR2 SYDVKM. This CDR3 contains 12 residues. CDR3 region: CAGGQGTYEQYF. CDR3 DNA: TGTGCCGGAGGACAGGGAACCTACGAGCAGTACTTC.

The V gene is TRBV5-4, the J gene TRBJ2-7, with a weak D call TRBD1 (5 bases). V was clipped by 4 bases and J by 7 bases, with 12 bases between them. The CDR3 length is 12 residues. Per germline, CDR1 SGHNT and CDR2 YYREEE (reference sequence). CDR3 in DNA: TGTGCCAGCAGCCCCGGACAAGAGGAGCAGTACTTC. This codes for CASSPGQEEQYF.

This chain links TRBV6-6 with TRBJ1-1, with unresolved D. V lost 6 bases and J 8 bases, leaving 10 bases between the germline ends. The germline V gene has CDR1 MNHNY and CDR2 SVGAGI (reference sequence). The CDR3 consists of 11 residues. The CDR3 loop is CASSFTGEAFF. The CDR3 coding sequence is TGTGCCAGCAGCTTCACCGGGGAAGCTTTCTTT.

The chain uses TRBV5-1 and TRBJ2-2; a possible D gene is TRBD2 (6 bases). Germline CDR1 is SGHRS and CDR2 is YFSETQ. The CDR3 is 16 residues long. Trimming left V 5 bases short and J 2 bases short, with 16 bases between. CDR3 coding DNA: TGCGCCAGCAGTTGGAGGGGCCCCCAAAACACCGGGGAGCTGTTTTTT. It is translated as CASSWRGPQNTGELFF.

Remarks on this clone: Because it lacks the conserved phenylalanine or tryptophan at the end, this CDR3 is likely a read error. Because the CDR3's place on the DNA is in doubt, the DNA is left out and the CDR3 is given as listed by TCRdb. V gene TRBV10-1 combines with J gene TRBJ2-7; the D segment call TRBD1 is taken from the table without a DNA check. Germline V gives CDR1 WNHNN, CDR2 SYGVQD (reference sequence). Including both end residues, the CDR3 is 8 amino acids long. The CDR3: CATKGVSI.

The chain joins TRBV5-1 to TRBJ2-2; 8 bases align to TRBD1. CDR3 length equals 15 residues. The germline V gene has CDR1 SGHRS and CDR2 YFSETQ. Germline trimming cut 3 bases from V and 1 base from J; bases unmatched to any gene: 2. In DNA, the CDR3 is TGCGCCAGCAGCTCAGGGGGCCTGAACACCGGGGAGCTGTTTTTT. This codes for CASSSGGLNTGELFF.

CDR3 coding DNA: TGCAGCGTTGTCCCCACAGGGGGAGGGGAAAAACTGTTTTTT. Its translation: CSVVPTGGGEKLFF. This rearrangement joins TRBV29-1 to TRBJ1-4; TRBD1 matches at 8 bases. Germline CDR1 SQVTM, CDR2 ANQGSEA. CDR3 length: 14 residues. The V gene end was trimmed by 4 bases and the J gene end by 8 bases; junction bases not matched to a gene: 9. The full variable domain, completed using reference TRBV29-1 and TRBJ1-4, is SAVISQKPSRDICQRGTSLTIQCQVDSQVTMMFWYRQQPGQSLTLIATANQGSEATYESGFVIDKFPISRPNLTFSTLTVSNMSPEDSSIYLCSVVPTGGGEKLFFGSGTQLSVL.

The rearrangement uses TRBV5-4 and TRBJ1-3, with a possible D match to TRBD1 (5 bases). Germline V CDR1 and CDR2: SGHNT, YYREEE (reference sequence). V lost 0 bases to trimming and J lost 1 base, with 14 bases between them. The CDR3 runs to 17 residues. The CDR3 sequence: CASSLGGRAYSGNTIYF. The CDR3 DNA reads TGTGCCAGCAGCTTGGGTGGCAGGGCCTATTCTGGAAACACCATATATTTT. The full variable domain, in which reference TRBV5-4 and TRBJ1-3 provide the parts outside the CDR3, is ETGVTQSPTHLIKTRGQQVTLRCSSQSGHNTVSWYQQALGQGPQFIFQYYREEENGRGNFPPRFSGLQFPNYSSELNVNALELDDSALYLCASSLGGRAYSGNTIYFGEGSWLTVV.

This clone appeared a few times. The chain is built from TRBV29-1 and TRBJ1-1; the match to TRBD1 covers 7 bases. V dropped 5 bases and J dropped 1; count of bases not matched to a gene: 4. The CDR3 is 13 residues long. Germline V gene data show CDR1 as SQVTM and CDR2 as ANQGSEA. The CDR3 is CSVFGDRNTEAFF. CDR3 DNA: TGCAGCGTTTTTGGGGACAGGAACACTGAAGCTTTCTTT. Complete variable domain (other parts from reference TRBV29-1 and TRBJ1-1): SAVISQKPSRDICQRGTSLTIQCQVDSQVTMMFWYRQQPGQSLTLIATANQGSEATYESGFVIDKFPISRPNLTFSTLTVSNMSPEDSSIYLCSVFGDRNTEAFFGQGTRLTVV.

The genes are TRBV3-1 (or the pseudogene TRBV3-2) and TRBJ2-3; 7 bases are a match to TRBD2. CDR1 and CDR2 from the germline V gene are LGHDT and YNNKEL (reference sequence). J lost 1 base, V lost 1 base, and 2 bases had no gene match. This CDR3 has 15 amino acids. The CDR3 here is CASSQVGGGTDTQYF. The CDR3 nucleotides read TGTGCCAGCAGCCAAGTTGGGGGGGGCACAGATACGCAGTATTTT.

The V gene is TRBV2, the J gene TRBJ2-5; the D gene is possibly TRBD2 (5 bases). Germline V gene lookup returns CDR1 SNHLY and CDR2 FYNNEI. With 8 bases removed from V and 5 bases from J, the gap between germline ends came to 9 bases. The CDR3 is made up of 11 amino acids. The CDR3, as DNA: TGTGCCAGCCTCGGCGGGGAGACCCAGTACTTC. It translates to CASLGGETQYF.

There are a few counts of this clone. V and J are TRBV3-1 (or the pseudogene TRBV3-2) and TRBJ1-2; tentatively, D is TRBD1 (6 bases). Trimming cost V 0 bases and J 4 bases, with 9 bases left between them. Looked up from germline, CDR1 is LGHDT and CDR2 is YNNKEL (reference sequence). The CDR3 covers 14 residues. CDR3 sequence reads: CASSQEAGAYGYTF. In nucleotides, the CDR3 is TGTGCCAGCAGCCAAGAGGCAGGGGCCTATGGCTACACCTTC.

The V gene is TRBV10-3, the J gene TRBJ1-5; TRBD1 is a possible D gene (5 bases). Germline V gives CDR1 ENHRY, CDR2 SYGVKD. The CDR3 spans 16 residues. Trimming took 6 bases from V and 4 from J, leaving 19 bases between them. For the CDR3, the DNA is TGTGCCATCAGCGCCGGGACTGGGGGAAAAAATCAGCCCCAGCATTTT. It encodes CAISAGTGGKNQPQHF.

This clone has a single count. V is TRBV24-1 and J is TRBJ2-1; 7 bases align to TRBD1. Germline V CDR1 and CDR2: KGHDR, SFDVKD. The ends lost 7 bases at V and 0 bases at J; junction bases unmatched: 2. The CDR3 length is 14 residues. The CDR3 bases are TGTGCCACCAGGGGGACAGACTCCTACAATGAGCAGTTCTTC. Residues: CATRGTDSYNEQFF.

The V and J genes are TRBV5-1 and TRBJ2-3; 10 nucleotides agree with TRBD1. The CDR3 contains 16 residues. Unmatched junction bases numbered 8, after V lost 3 bases and J lost 4 bases. The germline gives CDR1 SGHRS, CDR2 YFSETQ. CDR3 nucleotide sequence: TGCGCCAGCAGCTACTACGGACAGGGGGGATCAGATACGCAGTATTTT. It is translated as CASSYYGQGGSDTQYF.

J is TRBJ2-2 and V is TRBV11-2; 7 bases agree with TRBD1. Germline V lookup: CDR1 SGHAT, CDR2 FQNNGV. The CDR3 is made up of 16 amino acids. V trimming: 5 bases; J trimming: 7 bases; junction bases outside the gene matches: 13. Here the CDR3 reads CASSPLPGTAGGELFF. Written as DNA, the CDR3 is TGTGCCAGCAGCCCACTTCCGGGGACAGCCGGCGGGGAGCTGTTTTTT. The complete variable domain, with remaining parts taken from reference TRBV11-2 and TRBJ2-2, reads EAGVAQSPRYKIIEKRQSVAFWCNPISGHATLYWYQQILGQGPKLLIQFQNNGVVDDSQLPKDRFSAERLKGVDSTLKIQPAKLEDSAVYLCASSPLPGTAGGELFFGEGSRLTVL.